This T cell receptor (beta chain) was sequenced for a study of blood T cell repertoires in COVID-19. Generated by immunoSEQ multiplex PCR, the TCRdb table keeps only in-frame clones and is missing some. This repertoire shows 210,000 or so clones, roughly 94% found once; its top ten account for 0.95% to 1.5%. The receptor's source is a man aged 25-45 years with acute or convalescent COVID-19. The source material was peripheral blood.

CDR3 protein: CASRGLAGSSSYNEQFF. CDR3 DNA: TGCGCCAGCAGAGGGCTAGCGGGGTCGAGCTCCTACAATGAGCAGTTCTTC. This chain links TRBV5-1 with TRBJ2-1; 9 bases line up with TRBD2. CDR1 is SGHRS, CDR2 YFSETQ, per germline. With 5 bases clipped from V and 0 bases from J, the junction kept 9 bases outside the gene matches. CDR3 length: 17 residues.